This passage covers 18 T cell receptor beta chains from one sample sequenced in a study of radiotherapy plus CTLA-4 blockade in lung cancer. Only in-frame clones appear in the TCRdb table, and some are missing; sequencing was by immunoSEQ multiplex PCR. The sample carries approximately 52,000 clones, approximately 80% recorded once. Sequencing was performed on peripheral blood, taken from a patient treated with radiotherapy plus ipilimumab. The receptors come from a human donor with non-small cell lung cancer whose response to radiotherapy plus ipilimumab could not be evaluated.

This clone was seen once. The gene calls are TRBV6-1 and TRBJ1-1; no firm D call. V was pared by 4 bases and J by 0 bases, with 12 bases between. The CDR3 loop spans 15 amino acids. Germline CDR1 and CDR2: MNHNS and SASEGT. The DNA of the CDR3 is TGTGCCAGCAGTGTTCGGGGTAGGCTGAACACTGAAGCTTTCTTT. Amino acids: CASSVRGRLNTEAFF.

The chain joins TRBV7-2 to TRBJ2-3; a possible D gene is TRBD1 (6 bases). Per the germline V gene, CDR1 is SGHTA and CDR2 is FQGNSA. The CDR3 spans 14 residues. V was cut by 2 bases and J by 4 bases, with 10 bases left in between. The CDR3 sequence: CASSLSGAADTQYF. The CDR3 bases are TGTGCCAGCAGCTTATCAGGGGCCGCAGATACGCAGTATTTT.

The chain links TRBV10-3 to TRBJ2-2, with TRBD2 identical over 8 bases. Germline-derived CDR1 and CDR2 are ENHRY and SYGVKD. The CDR3 has 16 residues. Losses at the gene ends were 1 base for V and 1 base for J; bases not matched to a gene: 2. This CDR3 reads CAISEFLAGNTGELFF. Written as DNA, the CDR3 is TGTGCCATCAGTGAGTTCCTAGCGGGGAACACCGGGGAGCTGTTTTTT.

This clone was seen just once. A junction end diverges from the germline sequence, so it may reflect a read error. CDR3 sequence (DNA): TGCGCCAGCAGCCAAGAGGACTTTCCAACTAATGAAAAACTGTTTTTT. Translated: CASSQEDFPTNEKLFF. The chain carries TRBV7-9 and TRBJ1-4; D unresolved. Germline-derived CDR1 and CDR2 are SEHNR and FQNEAQ (reference sequence). The CDR3 contains 16 residues. The complete variable domain, with remaining parts taken from reference TRBV7-9 and TRBJ1-4, reads DTGVSQNPRHKITKRGQNVTFRCDPISEHNRLYWYRQTLGQGPEFLTYFQNEAQLEKSRLLSDRFSAERPKGSFSTLEIQRTEQGDSAMYLCASSQEDFPTNEKLFFGSGTQLSVL.

The chain employs TRBV5-1 and TRBJ2-7, with TRBD2 as a possible D gene (6 bases). This CDR3 comprises 16 residues. Germline CDR1 and CDR2: SGHRS and YFSETQ. The ends were cut back, 0 bases at V and 0 bases at J, with 13 bases in the middle. The CDR3 DNA follows: TGCGCCAGCAGCTTGGCTGGGGGGAGGTCCTCCTACGAGCAGTACTTC. Protein sequence: CASSLAGGRSSYEQYF.

The CDR3 is CASSSGQGNNSPLHF. DNA of the CDR3: TGTGCCAGTAGTTCGGGACAGGGGAACAATTCACCCCTCCACTTT. The rearrangement joins TRBV19 to TRBJ1-6; 10 bases align to TRBD1. In germline, CDR1 is LNHDA, CDR2 SQIVND (reference sequence). J was trimmed by 7 bases and V by 5 bases; bases with no gene match: 5. CDR3 length: 15 amino acids. Full variable domain (missing parts from reference TRBV19 and TRBJ1-6): DGGITQSPKYLFRKEGQNVTLSCEQNLNHDAMYWYRQDPGQGLRLIYYSQIVNDFQKGDIAEGYSVSREKKESFPLTVTSAQKNPTAFYLCASSSGQGNNSPLHFGNGTRLTVT.

This clone was observed a few times. The gene calls are TRBV29-1 and TRBJ1-1; D remains unclear. CDR1 is SQVTM and CDR2 is ANQGSEA in the germline V gene. V lost 0 bases to trimming and J lost 6 bases, with 8 bases between them. The CDR3 sequence is 12 residues long. The CDR3: CSVEDQEAEAFF. CDR3 DNA: TGCAGCGTTGAAGATCAGGAAGCTGAAGCTTTCTTT.

The chain joins TRBV7-8 to TRBJ2-7; TRBD2 matches at 14 bases. Germline CDR1 is SGHVS and CDR2 is FQNEAQ. The V and J ends lost 5 bases and 4 bases, in that order; junction bases with no gene match: 7. This CDR3 contains 16 residues. CDR3 sequence reads: CASSRPGLAGAYEQYF. In DNA form, the CDR3 reads TGTGCCAGCAGCAGACCGGGACTAGCGGGAGCTTACGAGCAGTACTTC.

This sequence joins TRBV5-6 and TRBJ1-2, with 8 bases aligning to TRBD1. CDR1 is SGHDT and CDR2 is YYEEEE in the germline V gene. The V segment lost 7 bases and the J segment 8 bases; nucleotides outside the gene matches: 13. This CDR3 comprises 14 residues. CDR3 residues: CASYYPPGTGGYTF. The CDR3, as DNA: TGTGCCAGCTACTACCCCCCCGGGACAGGAGGCTACACCTTC.

This clone was detected once. The chain couples TRBV19 to TRBJ1-5; possible D gene TRBD1, 6 bases. CDR3 length: 14 amino acids. The ends were cut back, 4 bases at V and 7 bases at J, with 14 bases in the middle. Germline CDR1 reads LNHDA; CDR2 reads SQIVND (reference sequence). The CDR3 DNA is TGTGCCAGTAGTACTTCTACAGGGAACCAGCCCCAGCATTTT. Amino acids: CASSTSTGNQPQHF.

This clone was counted only a few times. The J gene is TRBJ1-5, the V gene TRBV5-6; weak D call: TRBD1 (5 bases). The V and J ends lost 3 bases and 5 bases respectively, with 15 bases between them. Germline loops: CDR1 SGHDT, CDR2 YYEEEE. There are 15 residues in the CDR3. The CDR3 region has the DNA TGTGCCAGCAGCTCGTTGGGCAGGGATGATCAGCCCCAGCATTTT. It encodes CASSSLGRDDQPQHF.

The chain combines TRBV6-1 with TRBJ1-4; tentative D call: TRBD1 (6 bases). Trimming cost V 5 bases and J 2 bases, with 12 bases left between them. The CDR3 spans 15 residues. Germline lookup yields CDR1 MNHNS and CDR2 SASEGT. In DNA form, the CDR3 reads TGTGCCAGCAGTTCTAAACAGGGTACTAATGAAAAACTGTTTTTT. Protein: CASSSKQGTNEKLFF.

V usage is TRBV27 and J usage is TRBJ2-5; TRBD2 aligns across 11 bases. The germline V gene has CDR1 MNHEY and CDR2 SMNVEV (reference sequence). V was pared by 4 bases and J by 12 bases, with 10 bases of the junction left unmatched. The length of the CDR3 is 14 residues. CDR3 coding DNA: TGTGCCAGCAGTTCCGGGACTAGCGGAGCCATGAAGTACTTC. It encodes CASSSGTSGAMKYF.

The chain recombines TRBV7-9 with TRBJ2-5; 7 nucleotides line up with TRBD1. The CDR3 is 15 amino acids. J was trimmed by 2 bases and V by 8 bases; bases with no gene match: 11. Germline V CDR1 and CDR2: SEHNR, FQNEAQ (reference sequence). The CDR3 loop reads CASAYKGGRQETQYF. The DNA for the CDR3 is TGTGCCAGCGCCTACAAAGGGGGCCGTCAAGAGACCCAGTACTTC. Looking up the rest from reference TRBV7-9 and TRBJ2-5 gives the full variable domain: DTGVSQNPRHKITKRGQNVTFRCDPISEHNRLYWYRQTLGQGPEFLTYFQNEAQLEKSRLLSDRFSAERPKGSFSTLEIQRTEQGDSAMYLCASAYKGGRQETQYFGPGTRLLVL.

The chain joins TRBV28 to TRBJ1-3; D possibly corresponds to TRBD1 (6 bases). Per germline, CDR1 MDHEN and CDR2 SYDVKM. V was shortened by 3 bases and J by 0 bases, with 12 bases between the two germline ends. This CDR3 has 16 amino acids. In DNA form, the CDR3 reads TGTGCCAGCAGTTTTCAGACAGGAGCCTCTGGAAACACCATATATTTT. Amino acids: CASSFQTGASGNTIYF. Full variable domain (outside the CDR3, taken from reference TRBV28 and TRBJ1-3): DVKVTQSSRYLVKRTGEKVFLECVQDMDHENMFWYRQDPGLGLRLIYFSYDVKMKEKGDIPEGYSVSREKKERFSLILESASTNQTSMYLCASSFQTGASGNTIYFGEGSWLTVV.

The chain recombines TRBV11-2 with TRBJ2-2; possibly TRBD2 for D (6 bases). The CDR3 runs 14 residues. Trimming stripped 5 bases from V and 8 bases from J, with 15 bases between. The germline gives CDR1 SGHAT, CDR2 FQNNGV. CDR3 nucleotide sequence: TGTGCCAGCAGCCTAGCCCACGGGAGAGGGGAGCTGTTTTTT. Its translation is CASSLAHGRGELFF.

The chain links TRBV18 to TRBJ2-7, with 7 bases identical to TRBD1. V gave up 6 bases and J gave up 0 bases; unmatched junction bases: 11. Germline values: CDR1 KGHSH, CDR2 LQKENI. There are 16 residues in the CDR3. This CDR3 reads CASSTTGAISSYEQYF. In nucleotides, the CDR3 is TGTGCCAGCTCTACTACAGGGGCTATTAGCTCCTACGAGCAGTACTTC. The whole variable domain, remainder taken from reference TRBV18 and TRBJ2-7, is NAGVMQNPRHLVRRRGQEARLRCSPMKGHSHVYWYRQLPEEGLKFMVYLQKENIIDESGMPKERFSAEFPKEGPSILRIQQVVRGDSAAYFCASSTTGAISSYEQYFGPGTRLTVT.

This chain connects TRBV5-1 to TRBJ2-7; tentatively, D is TRBD2 (6 bases). CDR3 length: 15 amino acids. The V end lost 7 bases, the J end lost 2 bases, and 19 bases lay between the germline ends. Germline V gene data show CDR1 as SGHRS and CDR2 as YFSETQ. CDR3 loop: CASGYYGTSPYEQYF. The CDR3 nucleotides read TGCGCCAGCGGATATTACGGGACTTCACCCTACGAGCAGTACTTC.